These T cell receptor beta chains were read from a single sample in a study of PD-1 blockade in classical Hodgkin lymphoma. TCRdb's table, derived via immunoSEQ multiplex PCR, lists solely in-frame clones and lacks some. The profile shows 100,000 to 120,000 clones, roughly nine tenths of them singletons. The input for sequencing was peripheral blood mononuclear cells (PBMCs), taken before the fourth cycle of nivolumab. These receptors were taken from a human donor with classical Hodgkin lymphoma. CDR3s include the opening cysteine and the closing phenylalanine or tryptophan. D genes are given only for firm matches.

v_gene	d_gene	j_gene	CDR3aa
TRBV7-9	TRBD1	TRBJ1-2	CASSATGDGYTF
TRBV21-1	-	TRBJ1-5	CASSKVSSKVNQPQHF
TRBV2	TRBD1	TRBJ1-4	CASSQTGASTNEKLFF
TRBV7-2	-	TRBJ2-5	CASSIRNLETQYF
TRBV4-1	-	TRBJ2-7	CASSQATRMYF
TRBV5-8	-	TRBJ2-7	CASSPEALRMFEQYF
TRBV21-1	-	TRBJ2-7	CASSTGSYEQYF
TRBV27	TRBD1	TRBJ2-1	CASRAPGTGTNNEQFF
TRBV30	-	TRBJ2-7	CAWRGIGSSYEQYF
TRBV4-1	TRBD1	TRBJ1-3	CASSLQTGNSGNTIYF
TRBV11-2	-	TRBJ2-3	CASSSPQRSDTQYF
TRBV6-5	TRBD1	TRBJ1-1	CASSPGGQGNTEAFF
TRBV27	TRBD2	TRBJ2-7	CASSPRLAGGLEQYF
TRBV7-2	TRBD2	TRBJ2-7	CASSLAGLAGGSYEQYF
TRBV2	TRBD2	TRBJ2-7	CASTKRDSSYEQYF
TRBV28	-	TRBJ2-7	CASSLNGLNDF
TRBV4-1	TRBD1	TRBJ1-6	CASSQGTGASYNSPLHF
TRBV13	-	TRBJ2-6	CASSLGQSFSGANVLTF
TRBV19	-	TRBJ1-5	CASSTPTDDSNQPQHF
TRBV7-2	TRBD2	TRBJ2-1	CASRTGLAGMNEQFF
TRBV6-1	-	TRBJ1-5	CASSKDKSVHQPQHF
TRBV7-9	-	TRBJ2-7	CASSTENLLREHYEQYF
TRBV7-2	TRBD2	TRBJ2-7	CASSLTSGVREQYF
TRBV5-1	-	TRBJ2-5	CASSLGRPQETQYF
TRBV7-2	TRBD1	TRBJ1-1	CASSLDRGTAMNTEAFF
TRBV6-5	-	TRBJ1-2	CASSYVTGRGYTF
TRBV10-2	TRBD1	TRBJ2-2	CASSRDRVTGELFF
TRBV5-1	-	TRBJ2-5	CASRSLSGSQETQYF
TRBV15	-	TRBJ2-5	CATSRDGQVETQYF
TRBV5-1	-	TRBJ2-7	CASSEQGGSYYEQYF
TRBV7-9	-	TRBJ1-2	CASSLPLAANYGYTF
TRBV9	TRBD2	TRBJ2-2	CASTWTSGRATGELFF
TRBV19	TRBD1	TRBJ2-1	CATRQGSPSYNEQFF
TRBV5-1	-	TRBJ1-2	CASSQAGGYTF
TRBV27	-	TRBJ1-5	CASSPKPGNQPQHF
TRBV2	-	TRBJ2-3	CASRRFTDTQYF
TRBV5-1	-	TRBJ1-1	CASSLAEDLEAFF
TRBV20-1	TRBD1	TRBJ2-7	CSARQGYEQYF
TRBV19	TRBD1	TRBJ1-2	CASRQAGGISGYTF
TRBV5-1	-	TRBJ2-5	CASSLVVGIQETQYF
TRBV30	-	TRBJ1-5	CAWTPRATGQPQHF
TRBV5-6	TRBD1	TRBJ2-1	CASTIQDRRYEQFF
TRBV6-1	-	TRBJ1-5	CASTGDSNQPQHF
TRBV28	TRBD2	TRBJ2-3	CASSLLLGLAGVSTDTQYF
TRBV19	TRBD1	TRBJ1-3	CASSKQGAYGNTIYF